Described below is a single TCR beta chain sequence and its context. Its matching antigen is unknown. The record originates from a study of cytomegalovirus exposure and HLA in healthy donors. Whole-study results and caveats: There were 150 or so TCR beta chains listed as cytomegalovirus-associated.

The PCR was carried out with 60 Vbeta primers and 13 Jbeta primers. TCRdb keeps only in-frame clones here, not all; method: immunoSEQ multiplex PCR. In the table there are roughly 100,000 clones, 79% of which are singletons. This CDR3 comprises 14 residues. Unmatched junction bases numbered 10, after V lost 5 bases and J lost 7 bases. Germline V CDR1 and CDR2: MNHEY, SVGAGI. The chain links TRBV6-5 to TRBJ2-5; 7 bases map to TRBD2. Material for sequencing was PBMCs. This TCR derives from a man between 45 and 60 years old in good health and CMV-seropositive. CDR3 coding DNA: TGTGCCAGCAGTCACGAAGCGGGGAGGGGGACCCAGTACTTC. It yields the protein CASSHEAGRGTQYF.